This TCR beta chain was profiled in a study of blood T cell repertoires in COVID-19. This table comes from immunoSEQ multiplex PCR, and its TCRdb copy is limited to in-frame clones, with some not included. The repertoire includes 39,000 or so clones, about 88% of them detected once, and about 6.1% sits in the top ten. Germline V gene data show CDR1 as LNHNV and CDR2 as YYDKDF (reference sequence). J gave up 9 bases and V 5 bases, and 16 bases lay outside the gene matches. This CDR3 comprises 16 residues. The receptor was isolated from a human donor in a cohort sampled during active COVID-19. This rearrangement joins TRBV15 to TRBJ2-5; TRBD2 agrees at 9 bases. The sequencing sample was made of peripheral blood. In nucleotides, the CDR3 is TGTGCCACCAGCCCCCTGGGGCTAGCGGGGAGTACCCCCCAGTACTTC. Translating it yields CATSPLGLAGSTPQYF. Full variable domain (remainder filled in from reference TRBV15 and TRBJ2-5): DAMVIQNPRYQVTQFGKPVTLSCSQTLNHNVMYWYQQKSSQAPKLLFHYYDKDFNNEADTPDNFQSRRPNTSFCFLDIRSPGLGDTAMYLCATSPLGLAGSTPQYFGPGTRLLVL.